The rows below give T cell receptor beta chains drawn from one sample of a study of memory B cells and T cells in multiple sclerosis. Sequenced by immunoSEQ multiplex PCR; TCRdb stores in-frame clones only, minus some. The repertoire holds 35,000 to 55,000 clones, with roughly 82% as singletons. For these receptors, no antigen is known. The sample consisted of PBMCs from blood kept in culture. All receptors come from a human donor with multiple sclerosis. Both conserved end residues are part of each CDR3. D genes are given only for firm matches. Rows give clone size only sometimes, using once, few, many, or a class for an expanded clone.

j_gene | v_gene | abundance | d_gene | CDR3nt | CDR3aa
TRBJ2-2 | TRBV2 | once | - | TGTGCCAGCTCGGCCGCGAACACCGGGGAGCTGTTTTTT | CASSAANTGELFF
TRBJ1-2 | TRBV19 | - | TRBD1 | TGTGCCAGTATTCCCCAGGACAGGGGGCTCGGCTACACCTTC | CASIPQDRGLGYTF
TRBJ1-6 | TRBV5-1 | - | - | TGCGCCAGCAGCTTGGGGCCTGGGAATAATTCACCCCTCCACTTT | CASSLGPGNNSPLHF
TRBJ1-4 | TRBV28 | - | TRBD1 | TGTGCCAGCAGTTTGGGACAGGTTAATGAAAAACTGTTTTTT | CASSLGQVNEKLFF
TRBJ1-1 | TRBV4-1 | - | - | TGCGCCAGCAGCCAAGTACACAGAGGGACCAACACTGAAGCTTTCTTT | CASSQVHRGTNTEAFF
TRBJ1-1 | TRBV27 | - | TRBD1 | TGTGCCAGCCGAAGACAGGGGCGAGGTGCGGGAGCTTTCTTT | CASRRQGRGAGAFF
TRBJ2-5 | TRBV19 | - | TRBD2 | TGTGCCAGTAGTAACCCCTCTAGCGGGGGCACGACCCAGTACTTC | CASSNPSSGGTTQYF
TRBJ2-5 | TRBV29-1 | - | - | TGCAGCGCCATCGACAACGAAGAGACCCAGTACTTC | CSAIDNEETQYF
TRBJ1-1 | TRBV11-2 | once | - | TGTGCCAGCAGCGCCCCAGGGGTGATGAACACTGAAGCTTTCTTT | CASSAPGVMNTEAFF
TRBJ2-5 | TRBV25-1 | - | TRBD2 | TGTGCCAGCAGTGACTGGCTAGCGGGGGGGCAAGAGACCCAGTACTTC | CASSDWLAGGQETQYF
TRBJ2-7 | TRBV6-5 | once | - | TGTGCCAGCAGTGGGCGAAACAGGGCCACCTACGAGCAGTACTTC | CASSGRNRATYEQYF
TRBJ1-4 | TRBV10-3 | few | - | TGTGCCATCAGTGAGTCCCTAACGGGGCGGGACGAAAAACTGTTTTTT | CAISESLTGRDEKLFF
TRBJ2-7 | TRBV10-1 | - | - | TGCGCCAGCAGGGCAGGGCGATACTCCTACGAGCAGTGCTTC | CASRAGRYSYEQCF
TRBJ1-1 | TRBV6-4 | - | - | TGTGCCAGCAGTGACGAGGGGGACACTGAAGCTTTCTTT | CASSDEGDTEAFF
TRBJ2-7 | TRBV4-1 | - | TRBD1 | TGCGCCAGCAGCCAAGAGGGGACAGGTCGTCCCTACGAGCAGTACTTC | CASSQEGTGRPYEQYF
TRBJ1-1 | TRBV27 | - | - | TGTGCCAGCAGTTTAATTATAAGCACTGAAGCTTTCTTT | CASSLIISTEAFF
TRBJ1-2 | TRBV30 | - | - | TGTGCCTGGAGTCGGATAGGACCTAGTCGCTACACCTTC | CAWSRIGPSRYTF
TRBJ2-5 | TRBV11-2 | - | - | TGTGCCAGCAGCTTAGAGGGGCAGCAAGAGACCCAGTACTTC | CASSLEGQQETQYF
TRBJ1-1 | TRBV19 | once | TRBD1 | TGTGCCAGTAGCCTGACAGGGCTGAACACTGAAGCTTTCTTT | CASSLTGLNTEAFF
TRBJ1-5 | TRBV19 | - | - | TGTGCCAGTAGTATCCCAAGAACTAGCAATCAGCCCCAGCATTTT | CASSIPRTSNQPQHF
TRBJ1-5 | TRBV6-5 | - | TRBD1 | TGTGCCAGCAGTCTCCCGTTGGGACAGTATCAGCCCCAGCATTTT | CASSLPLGQYQPQHF
TRBJ2-6 | TRBV6-6 | - | - | TGTGCCAGCAGAGGGGATTCTGGGGCCAACGTCCTGACTTTC | CASRGDSGANVLTF
TRBJ1-2 | TRBV18 | few | TRBD1 | TGTGCCAGCTCACCAGGGACAGGGACCGGCTACACCTTC | CASSPGTGTGYTF
TRBJ1-1 | TRBV27 | - | - | TGTGCCAGCAGTCTAGGGGGGGGGTGGATGGGAGAAGGGACTGAAGCTTTCTTT | CASSLGGGWMGEGTEAFF
TRBJ2-2 | TRBV30 | - | - | TGTGCCTGGAGGTTGGGGAACACCGGGGAGCTGTTTTTT | CAWRLGNTGELFF
TRBJ2-4 | TRBV27 | - | - | TGTGCCAGCAGTATAACAACCCAGGGAGCCAAAAACATTCAGTACTTC | CASSITTQGAKNIQYF
TRBJ2-7 | TRBV7-8 | - | TRBD1 | TGTGCCAGCAGCTTCCGGGACAGGGGTGGCGAGCAGTACTTC | CASSFRDRGGEQYF
TRBJ1-6 | TRBV6-5 | - | - | TGTGCCAGCAGGCACGGGGAATATAATTCACCCCTCCACTTT | CASRHGEYNSPLHF
TRBJ2-6 | TRBV19 | - | - | TGTGCCAGCCGGGGGATAAGTGGGGCCAACGTCCTGACTTTC | CASRGISGANVLTF
TRBJ2-7 | TRBV5-1 | - | - | TGCGCCAGCAGCTTCGGTCCAACCTACGAGCAGTACTTC | CASSFGPTYEQYF
TRBJ2-3 | TRBV7-3 | - | - | TGTGCCAGCAGCTTACCAGGAACAGATACGCAGTATTTT | CASSLPGTDTQYF
TRBJ2-2 | TRBV7-9 | - | - | TGTGCCAGCAGCTCCCCTAGGGGCACCGGGGAGCTGTTTTTT | CASSSPRGTGELFF
TRBJ2-5 | TRBV7-2 | - | TRBD2 | TGTGCCAGCAGCATCGGACTAGCGGGGGTGGAGACTCAGTACTTC | CASSIGLAGVETQYF
TRBJ2-1 | TRBV10-1 | - | TRBD1 | TGCGCCAGCAGCAGGACAGGTGACAATGAGCAGTTCTTC | CASSRTGDNEQFF
TRBJ1-1 | TRBV12-5 | - | TRBD1 | TGTGCTAGTGGTCCCGGACAGGGGGCGGGAGCTTTCTTT | CASGPGQGAGAFF
TRBJ2-5 | TRBV27 | - | - | TGTGCCAGCAAGGAGCTGGGGGGAGAGACCCAGTACTTC | CASKELGGETQYF
TRBJ2-7 | TRBV19 | - | - | TGTGCCAGTAGTATCAGGGACAACTCCTACGAGCAGTACTTC | CASSIRDNSYEQYF
TRBJ1-2 | TRBV9 | - | - | TGTGCCAGCAGCGCTACTCTGTCTGAGAACTATGGCTACACCTTC | CASSATLSENYGYTF
TRBJ1-2 | TRBV9 | - | TRBD1 | TGTGCCAGCAGCGCTTCGGGACAGGTCTATGGCTACACCTTC | CASSASGQVYGYTF
TRBJ2-7 | TRBV7-9 | - | - | TGTGCCAGCAGCTTAGGTGTGGATTCCTACGAGCAGTACTTC | CASSLGVDSYEQYF
TRBJ1-2 | TRBV9 | - | - | TGTGCCAGCAGCGTAGCTGTAGACTATGGCTACACCTTC | CASSVAVDYGYTF